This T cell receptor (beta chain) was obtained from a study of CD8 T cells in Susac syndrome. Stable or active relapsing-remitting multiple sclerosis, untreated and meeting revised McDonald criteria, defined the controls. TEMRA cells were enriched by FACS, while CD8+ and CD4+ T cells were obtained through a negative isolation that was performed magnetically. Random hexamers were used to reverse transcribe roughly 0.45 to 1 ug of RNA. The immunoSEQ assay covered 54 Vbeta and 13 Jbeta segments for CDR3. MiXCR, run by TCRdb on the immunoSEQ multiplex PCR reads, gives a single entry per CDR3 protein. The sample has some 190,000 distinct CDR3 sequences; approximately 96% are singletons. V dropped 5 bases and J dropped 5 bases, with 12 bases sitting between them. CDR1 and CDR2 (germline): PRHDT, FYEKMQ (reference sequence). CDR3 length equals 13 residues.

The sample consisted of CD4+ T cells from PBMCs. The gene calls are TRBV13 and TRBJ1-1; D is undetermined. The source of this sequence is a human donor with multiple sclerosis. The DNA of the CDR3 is TGTGCCAGCAGCCCAATCGCAGGAACTGAAGCTTTCTTT. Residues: CASSPIAGTEAFF.